The 12 T cell receptor beta chains below were found in one sample sequenced in a study of T-cell memory formation after mild COVID-19. TCRdb analysed the 5' RACE reads with MiXCR anew, one entry per CDR3 protein. Of about 320,000 distinct CDR3 sequences listed, roughly 13% were seen once; the top ten hold about 21%. Sequencing was carried out using PBMCs or a T cell subset sorted from them (not recorded which). All receptors derive from a man aged 18 to 30 who had mild COVID-19 (a few samples of this study predate the infection). Cell type and time point are not known.

In its sample, this clonotype was seen a few times. The J gene is TRBJ1-1, the V gene TRBV7-9; unclear D gene. The V gene lost 5 bases and the J gene lost 4 bases, with 11 bases spanning the gap. CDR3 length: 13 residues. From germline, CDR1 is SEHNR and CDR2 FQNEAQ (reference sequence). For the CDR3, the DNA is TGTGCCAGCAGCCCTCAGGTGAGCACTGAAGCTTTCTTT. It specifies CASSPQVSTEAFF.

This clonotype showed up just a few times. V usage is TRBV7-6 and J usage is TRBJ1-6; D unresolved. From germline, CDR1 is SGHVS and CDR2 FNYEAQ. The CDR3 covers 14 residues. Trimming cost V 5 bases and J 7 bases, with 12 bases left between them. CDR3 amino acids: CASSLRVLNSPLHF. The CDR3 nucleotides are TGTGCCAGCAGCCTTCGGGTCCTGAATTCACCCCTCCACTTT.

The gene calls are TRBV11-2 and TRBJ1-1, with a weak D call TRBD1 (6 bases). Trimming removed 1 base at V and 1 base at J, with 10 bases between. The CDR3 spans 15 residues. CDR1 is SGHAT, CDR2 FQNNGV, per germline. The CDR3 region has the DNA TGTGCCAGCAGCTTAGCAGGGGTCGGGAACACTGAAGCTTTCTTT. It is translated as CASSLAGVGNTEAFF.

This clonotype was detected many times. The rearrangement uses TRBV5-1 and TRBJ2-3; D perhaps matches TRBD2 (6 bases). Trimming shortened V by 2 bases and J by 0 bases, and 16 bases separated the two germline ends. Germline CDR1 is SGHRS and CDR2 is YFSETQ. The CDR3 spans 17 residues. The CDR3 DNA is TGCGCCAGCAGCTTTGGCGGGGAGTCAACTAGCACAGATACGCAGTATTTT. Amino acid sequence: CASSFGGESTSTDTQYF.

This clonotype has more than one count but fewer than ten. The gene calls are TRBV10-2 and TRBJ2-3; D gene uncertain. This CDR3 contains 12 residues. Per germline, CDR1 WSHSY and CDR2 SAAADI. Trimming shortened V by 0 bases and J by 13 bases, and 11 bases separated the two germline ends. The CDR3 DNA reads as TGCGCCAGCAGTGAGTCGGCTCCCGAGAAGTATTTT. It translates to CASSESAPEKYF.

This clonotype has only a few counts. The CDR3 region has the DNA TGTGCCAGCAGTGCTCTTCGGACAGGGCCGACCGAGCAGTACTTC. It encodes CASSALRTGPTEQYF. This chain joins TRBV6-5 and TRBJ2-7; 8 bases match TRBD1. Germline lookup yields CDR1 MNHEY and CDR2 SVGAGI. The CDR3 runs 15 residues. Trimming removed 5 bases from V and 6 bases from J; junction bases left unmatched: 12.

This clonotype was detected ten times or more. The J gene is TRBJ2-7, the V gene TRBV4-2; the D is unclear. Germline lookup yields CDR1 LGHNA and CDR2 YNFKEQ. V dropped 4 bases and J dropped 0 bases, with 16 bases sitting between them. The CDR3 covers 16 residues. CDR3 nucleotides: TGTGCCAGCAGCCCCCAGCTGATGCTGATCTCCTACGAGCAGTACTTC. Translating it yields CASSPQLMLISYEQYF.

The chain is built from TRBV7-9 and TRBJ1-2; the match to TRBD1 covers 7 bases. Germline V lookup: CDR1 SEHNR, CDR2 FQNEAQ (reference sequence). This CDR3 has 13 residues. Trimming at V came to 5 bases and at J to 9 bases, leaving 9 bases not matched to a gene. The chain's CDR3 is CASSPRQGPSYTF. CDR3 sequence (DNA): TGTGCCAGCAGCCCCAGACAGGGACCGAGCTACACCTTC.

The V call is TRBV5-1, the J call TRBJ2-3; a weak D match, TRBD1 (5 bases). Trimming took 4 bases from V and 0 from J, leaving 21 bases between them. Germline V lookup: CDR1 SGHRS, CDR2 YFSETQ. This CDR3 region has 18 residues. The DNA for the CDR3 is TGCGCCAGCAGCGCCCCAGGGTCAGCGCGAACTAGCACAGATACGCAGTATTTT. Protein: CASSAPGSARTSTDTQYF.

This clonotype showed up just a few times. The gene calls are TRBV6-5 and TRBJ2-7; 7 bases match TRBD1. The CDR3 has 15 residues. Germline V CDR1 and CDR2: MNHEY, SVGAGI. Trimming cost V 5 bases and J 4 bases; bases outside gene matches: 11. CDR3 sequence (DNA): TGTGCCAGCAGTCCTCACAGGGGTCCCTCATACGAGCAGTACGTC. Translating gives CASSPHRGPSYEQYV.

The J gene is TRBJ2-5, the V gene TRBV9, with D possibly being TRBD1 or TRBD2 (5 bases each). Germline loops: CDR1 SGDLS, CDR2 YYNGEE. This CDR3 contains 14 residues. The germline V and J ends were trimmed by 0 bases and 7 bases, with 13 bases remaining between them. The CDR3 sequence: CASSVGGTRGTQYF. The CDR3 nucleotides read TGTGCCAGCAGCGTAGGAGGGACCCGGGGGACCCAGTACTTC.

The V gene is TRBV19, the J gene TRBJ2-1; possible D gene TRBD2, 6 bases. Between the trimmed V and J ends, which lost 5 bases and 5 bases, there was a span of 19 bases. This CDR3 comprises 16 residues. The germline V gene has CDR1 LNHDA and CDR2 SQIVND (reference sequence). The CDR3 reads CASSPGTVRGNNEQFF. CDR3 DNA: TGTGCCAGTAGTCCCGGGACTGTCAGAGGCAACAATGAGCAGTTCTTC.